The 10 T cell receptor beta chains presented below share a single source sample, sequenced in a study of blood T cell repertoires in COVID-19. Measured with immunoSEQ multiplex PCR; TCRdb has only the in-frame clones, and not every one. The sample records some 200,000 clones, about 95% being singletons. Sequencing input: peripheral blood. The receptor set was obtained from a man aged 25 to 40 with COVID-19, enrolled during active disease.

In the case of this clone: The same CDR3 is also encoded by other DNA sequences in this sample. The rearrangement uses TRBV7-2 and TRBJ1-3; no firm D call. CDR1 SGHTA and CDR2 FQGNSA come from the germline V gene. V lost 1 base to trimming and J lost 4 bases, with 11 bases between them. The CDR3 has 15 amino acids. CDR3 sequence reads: CASSLDRVPGNTIYF. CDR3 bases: TGTGCCAGCAGCTTAGATCGGGTCCCGGGAAACACCATATATTTT.

CDR3 sequence: CASSQNTGGNYGYTF. CDR3 DNA: TGTGCCAGCAGCCAAAATACGGGGGGCAACTATGGCTACACCTTC. The J gene is TRBJ1-2, the V gene TRBV7-9; the D gene is possibly TRBD1 (6 bases). The ends were cut back, 5 bases at V and 2 bases at J, with 15 bases in the middle. Germline V lookup: CDR1 SEHNR, CDR2 FQNEAQ (reference sequence). The CDR3 has 15 residues.

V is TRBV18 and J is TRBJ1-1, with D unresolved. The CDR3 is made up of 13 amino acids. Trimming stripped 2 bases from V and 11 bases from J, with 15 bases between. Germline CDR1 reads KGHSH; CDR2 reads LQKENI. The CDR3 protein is CASSPGLGLEAFF. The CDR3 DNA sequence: TGTGCCAGCTCACCAGGCCTGGGCTTAGAGGCTTTCTTT.

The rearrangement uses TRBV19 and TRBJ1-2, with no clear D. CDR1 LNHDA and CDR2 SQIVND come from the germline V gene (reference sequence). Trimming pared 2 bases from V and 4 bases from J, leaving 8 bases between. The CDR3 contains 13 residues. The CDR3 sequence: CASSISGSYGYTF. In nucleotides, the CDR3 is TGTGCCAGTAGTATATCAGGTTCCTATGGCTACACCTTC.

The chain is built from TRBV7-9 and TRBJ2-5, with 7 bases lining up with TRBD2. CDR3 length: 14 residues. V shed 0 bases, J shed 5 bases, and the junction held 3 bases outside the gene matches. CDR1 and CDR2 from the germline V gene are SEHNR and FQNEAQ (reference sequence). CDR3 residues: CASSLAVRGETQYF. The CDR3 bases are TGTGCCAGCAGCTTAGCGGTGCGGGGGGAGACCCAGTACTTC. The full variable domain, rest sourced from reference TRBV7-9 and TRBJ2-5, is DTGVSQNPRHKITKRGQNVTFRCDPISEHNRLYWYRQTLGQGPEFLTYFQNEAQLEKSRLLSDRFSAERPKGSFSTLEIQRTEQGDSAMYLCASSLAVRGETQYFGPGTRLLVL.

CDR3 coding DNA: TGCGCCAGCAGCCAAGTCCTAGCGGGTTCAAAAGAGACCCAGTACTTC. Its protein is CASSQVLAGSKETQYF. V is TRBV4-1 and J is TRBJ2-5, with TRBD2 matching over 8 bases. J gave up 3 bases and V 1 base, and 7 bases lay outside the gene matches. The CDR3 totals 16 residues. Germline lookup yields CDR1 MGHRA and CDR2 YSYEKL.

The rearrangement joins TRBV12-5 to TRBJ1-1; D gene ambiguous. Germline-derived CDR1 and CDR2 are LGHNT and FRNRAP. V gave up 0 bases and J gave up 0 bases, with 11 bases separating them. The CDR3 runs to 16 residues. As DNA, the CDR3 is TGTGCTAGTGGTTTGGTTCCTAGCAGTCTGAACACTGAAGCTTTCTTT. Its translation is CASGLVPSSLNTEAFF. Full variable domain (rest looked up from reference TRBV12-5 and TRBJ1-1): DARVTQTPRHKVTEMGQEVTMRCQPILGHNTVFWYRQTMMQGLELLAYFRNRAPLDDSGMPKDRFSAEMPDATLATLKIQPSEPRDSAVYFCASGLVPSSLNTEAFFGQGTRLTVV.

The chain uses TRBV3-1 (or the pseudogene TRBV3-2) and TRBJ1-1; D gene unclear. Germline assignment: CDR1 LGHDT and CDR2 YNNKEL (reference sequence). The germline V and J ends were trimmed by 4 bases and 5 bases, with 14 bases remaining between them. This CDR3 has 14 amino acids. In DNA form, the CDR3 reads TGTGCCAGCAGCCCGCACCGTTCGGTTACTGAAGCTTTCTTT. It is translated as CASSPHRSVTEAFF.

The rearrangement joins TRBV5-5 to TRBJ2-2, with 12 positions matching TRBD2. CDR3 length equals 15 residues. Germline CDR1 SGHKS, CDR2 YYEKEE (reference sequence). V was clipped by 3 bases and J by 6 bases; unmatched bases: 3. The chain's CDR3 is CASSSSGGVPGELFF. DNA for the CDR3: TGTGCCAGCAGCTCTAGCGGGGGGGTCCCCGGGGAGCTGTTTTTT.

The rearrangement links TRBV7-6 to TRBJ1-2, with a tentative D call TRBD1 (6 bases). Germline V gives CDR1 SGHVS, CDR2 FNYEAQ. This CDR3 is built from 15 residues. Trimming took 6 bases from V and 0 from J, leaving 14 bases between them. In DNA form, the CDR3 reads TGTGCCAGCAGTCCCGGACAGCTTCCTAACTATGGCTACACCTTC. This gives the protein CASSPGQLPNYGYTF. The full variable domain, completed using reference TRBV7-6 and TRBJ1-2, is GAGVSQSPRYKVTKRGQDVALRCDPISGHVSLYWYRQALGQGPEFLTYFNYEAQQDKSGLPNDRFSAERPEGSISTLTIQRTEQRDSAMYRCASSPGQLPNYGYTFGSGTRLTVV.